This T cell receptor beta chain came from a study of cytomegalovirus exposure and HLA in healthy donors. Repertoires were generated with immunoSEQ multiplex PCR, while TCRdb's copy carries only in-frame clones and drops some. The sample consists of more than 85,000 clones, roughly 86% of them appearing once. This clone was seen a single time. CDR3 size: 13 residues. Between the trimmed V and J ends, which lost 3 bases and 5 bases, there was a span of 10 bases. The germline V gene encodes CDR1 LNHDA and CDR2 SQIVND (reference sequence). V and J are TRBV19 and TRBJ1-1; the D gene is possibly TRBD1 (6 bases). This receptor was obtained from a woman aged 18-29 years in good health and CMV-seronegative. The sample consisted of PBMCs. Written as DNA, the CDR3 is TGTGCCAGTAGTATTAGGACAGCAACTGAAGCTTTCTTT. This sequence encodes CASSIRTATEAFF.